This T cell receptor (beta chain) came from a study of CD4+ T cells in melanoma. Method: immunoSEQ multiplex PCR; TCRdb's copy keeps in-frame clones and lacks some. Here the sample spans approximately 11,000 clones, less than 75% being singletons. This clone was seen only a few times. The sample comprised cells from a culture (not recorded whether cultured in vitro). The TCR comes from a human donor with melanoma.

This chain's CDR3 is CAAKGGGNSPLHF. The CDR3, as DNA: TGTGCCGCCAAGGGCGGGGGGAATTCACCCCTCCACTTT. The chain uses TRBV2 and TRBJ1-6; D might be TRBD1 (5 bases). Trimming removed 11 bases at V and 7 bases at J, with 15 bases between. The germline CDR1 and CDR2 sequences are SNHLY and FYNNEI. The CDR3 consists of 13 residues.